The TCR beta chain under discussion was sequenced for a study of T cell repertoires in ileal Crohn's disease. Germline assignment: CDR1 GTSNPN and CDR2 SVGIG (reference sequence). Trimming cost V 0 bases and J 10 bases, with 10 bases left between them. The CDR3 has 13 residues. Sequencing was performed with immunoSEQ multiplex PCR; in TCRdb, only in-frame clones are kept and a portion is missing. The sample records thousands of clones, around 80% being singletons. This receptor was taken from an adult with Crohn's disease. V and J are TRBV30 and TRBJ1-6, with D possibly TRBD1 on 6 matching bases. Sequenced material: ileal tissue. In nucleotides, the CDR3 is TGTGCCTGGAGTGTACAGGGAACCTCACCCCTCCACTTT. Protein: CAWSVQGTSPLHF.